A single sample is the source of the 9 T cell receptor beta chains below, sequenced in a study of blood T cell repertoires in COVID-19. The method was immunoSEQ multiplex PCR; TCRdb's version includes in-frame clones alone and lacks a portion of them. The sample records a few hundred thousand clones, 85% to 90% being singletons. The sequencing sample was made of PBMCs or T cells enriched from blood (not recorded which). These receptors came from a woman under 30 who had recovered from COVID-19.

V usage is TRBV7-9 and J usage is TRBJ1-2, with 10 bases fitting TRBD1. V shed 0 bases and J 8 bases; nucleotides not matched to a gene: 9. This CDR3 has 16 residues. Looked up from germline, CDR1 is SEHNR and CDR2 is FQNEAQ (reference sequence). CDR3 loop: CASSLAGSGTGVGYTF. The DNA of the CDR3 is TGTGCCAGCAGCTTAGCGGGGTCAGGGACAGGGGTCGGCTACACCTTC.

The chain carries TRBV30 and TRBJ1-6; 8 nucleotides agree with TRBD1. Germline V gives CDR1 GTSNPN, CDR2 SVGIG (reference sequence). This CDR3 has 12 residues. Germline trimming cut 4 bases from V and 10 bases from J; bases unmatched to any gene: 3. The CDR3 loop is CAWTGGDSPLHF. CDR3 in DNA: TGTGCCTGGACAGGGGGCGACTCACCCCTCCACTTT.

This chain uses TRBV9 with TRBJ1-1, with D perhaps matching TRBD1 (5 bases). Germline-derived CDR1 and CDR2 are SGDLS and YYNGEE. The CDR3 covers 14 residues. Trimming removed 4 bases at V and 4 bases at J, with 14 bases between. The CDR3 protein is CASSYGAGPTEAFF. The CDR3 DNA follows: TGTGCCAGCAGCTATGGGGCGGGGCCCACTGAAGCTTTCTTT. Variable domain in full (rest from reference TRBV9 and TRBJ1-1): DSGVTQTPKHLITATGQRVTLRCSPRSGDLSVYWYQQSLDQGLQFLIQYYNGEERAKGNILERFSAQQFPDLHSELNLSSLELGDSALYFCASSYGAGPTEAFFGQGTRLTVV.

This rearrangement joins TRBV9 to TRBJ1-2; TRBD1 might be the D (5 bases). V was shortened by 0 bases and J by 8 bases, with 17 bases between the two germline ends. The CDR3 is 15 amino acids. CDR1 is SGDLS and CDR2 is YYNGEE in the germline V gene. This CDR3 is CASSVGQLTPWGYTF. Here the CDR3 DNA reads TGTGCCAGCAGCGTAGGACAGCTCACCCCCTGGGGCTACACCTTC.

V is TRBV29-1 and J is TRBJ2-2; D is perhaps TRBD2 (5 bases). V dropped 5 bases and J dropped 3 bases, with 7 bases sitting between them. The length of the CDR3 is 12 residues. The germline gives CDR1 SQVTM, CDR2 ANQGSEA. The CDR3: CSVRGDTGELFF. CDR3 nucleotides: TGCAGCGTTCGGGGAGACACCGGGGAGCTGTTTTTT.

About this clone: Other nucleotide sequences from this sample produce the same CDR3. V is TRBV30 and J is TRBJ1-3; D is unclear. This CDR3 is built from 15 residues. Per germline, CDR1 GTSNPN and CDR2 SVGIG (reference sequence). Deletions cut 0 bases from V and 0 bases from J, with 9 bases between. CDR3: CAWSVRRSSGNTIYF. CDR3 nucleotides: TGTGCCTGGAGTGTACGCAGGTCCTCTGGAAACACCATATATTTT.

This rearrangement joins TRBV7-6 to TRBJ2-1, with 7 bases that match TRBD2. The CDR3 covers 17 residues. Trimming took 4 bases from V and 1 from J; bases not matched to a gene: 10. CDR1 SGHVS and CDR2 FNYEAQ come from the germline V gene. The CDR3 coding sequence is TGTGCCAGCAGCTCTTTTAGCCTACTAGCGTCCTACAATGAGCAGTTCTTC. Protein: CASSSFSLLASYNEQFF.

This rearrangement joins TRBV4-1 to TRBJ2-7; no clear D gene. CDR1 is MGHRA and CDR2 is YSYEKL in the germline V gene. The V end was cut by 1 base, the J end by 4 bases, with 11 bases between. The CDR3 is 14 residues long. DNA of the CDR3: TGCGCCAGCAGCCAAGGATCCATGGAGTACGAGCAGTACTTC. It encodes CASSQGSMEYEQYF.

The chain is built from TRBV19 and TRBJ1-4, with D maybe TRBD1 (6 bases). The CDR3 spans 15 residues. Germline-derived CDR1 and CDR2 are LNHDA and SQIVND (reference sequence). V lost 5 bases and J lost 0, with 10 bases in between. The CDR3 protein is CASSGTRATNEKLFF. DNA of the CDR3: TGTGCCAGTAGTGGGACACGCGCAACTAATGAAAAACTGTTTTTT. Combining the CDR3 with reference TRBV19 and TRBJ1-4 gives the whole variable domain DGGITQSPKYLFRKEGQNVTLSCEQNLNHDAMYWYRQDPGQGLRLIYYSQIVNDFQKGDIAEGYSVSREKKESFPLTVTSAQKNPTAFYLCASSGTRATNEKLFFGSGTQLSVL.